This T cell receptor (beta chain) was sequenced in a study of beta chain features in type 1 diabetes. V shed 6 bases and J shed 8 bases, with 13 bases lying between them. The germline V gene has CDR1 MNHNS and CDR2 SASEGT. The CDR3 consists of 12 residues. Sequenced material consisted of expressed TCRB transcripts (all of the isolated RNA was reverse transcribed). Sequencing used immunoSEQ multiplex PCR; TCRdb keeps in-frame clones, though not all of them. Seen here are 350,000 to 450,000 clones, approximately 13% observed once, and the top ten hold approximately 0.038%. Every donor had blood drawn once into heparin, approximately 110 mL on average.

The chain combines TRBV6-1 with TRBJ1-2; D is possibly TRBD1 (5 bases). Sequenced: naive CD4+ T cells from blood. This clonotype was sampled from a man aged 30 to 39 in good health. CDR3 sequence (DNA): TGTGCCAGCAGACTCCGACAGAGGGGCTACACCTTC. Translating gives CASRLRQRGYTF.